Presented here are 2 T cell receptor beta chains from one specimen sequenced in a study of T cells after yellow fever vaccination. TCRdb analysed the 5' RACE reads with MiXCR anew, one entry per CDR3 protein. The sample consists of 300,000 or so distinct CDR3 sequences, roughly 9% of them appearing once. The sequences come from CD4+ T cells sorted from PBMCs, collected 5 days after the yellow fever booster vaccination. Receptor source: a man younger than 35 who received the YFV17D yellow fever vaccine.

This clonotype came up many times. The rearrangement uses TRBV4-3 and TRBJ2-3; perhaps D is TRBD1 or TRBD2 (6 bases each). CDR1 is LGHNA and CDR2 is YSLEER in the germline V gene. Trimming cost V 0 bases and J 1 base, with 11 bases left between them. There are 16 residues in the CDR3. CDR3 residues: CASSQEFGGRTDTQYF. The DNA of the CDR3 is TGCGCCAGCAGCCAAGAGTTTGGGGGGCGCACAGATACGCAGTATTTT.

This chain's CDR3 is CAAGQGYNSPLHF. In DNA, the CDR3 is TGTGCCGCCGGACAAGGATATAATTCACCCCTCCACTTT. The gene calls are TRBV2 and TRBJ1-6; maybe TRBD1 (5 bases). This CDR3 region has 13 residues. Germline lookup yields CDR1 SNHLY and CDR2 FYNNEI. Trimming shortened V by 11 bases and J by 4 bases, and 12 bases separated the two germline ends.